Listed below are T cell receptor beta chains from one sample, sequenced in a study of cytomegalovirus exposure and HLA in healthy donors. This table comes from immunoSEQ multiplex PCR, and its TCRdb copy is limited to in-frame clones, with some not included. The profile covers 150,000 to 200,000 clones, with over 75% appearing a single time and 1.5% to 2% taken by the ten largest. Specimen: PBMCs. All receptors derive from a man between 18 and 29 years old in good health and CMV-seronegative. CDR3s leave out the opening cysteine and the closing phenylalanine or tryptophan. Each record gives: D gene, V gene, CDR3 protein. D genes are given only for firm matches.

>.|TRBV7-9
ASSLRSGPQNTGELF
>TRBD1|TRBV5-4
ASSVLGQNQETQY
>TRBD2|TRBV28
ASSFVWASGVIQETQY
>TRBD1|TRBV25-1
ASTTGQGEFKQY
>.|TRBV11-2
ASSLVAGSETQY
>TRBD1|TRBV5-1
ASTKLGQGSEQF
>TRBD1|TRBV5-1
ASSAGQGTDTQY
>.|TRBV10-3
AISPTGISYEQY
>TRBD2|TRBV28
ASSPGLAANEQF
>TRBD2|TRBV4-3
ASSQDSGLAETQY
>.|TRBV12-2
ASRLAADRYEQY
>TRBD1|TRBV7-2
ASSPPTGNYGYT
>TRBD1|TRBV5-6
ASSPTGITANTEAF
>.|TRBV5-1
ASSLASGAVDTQY